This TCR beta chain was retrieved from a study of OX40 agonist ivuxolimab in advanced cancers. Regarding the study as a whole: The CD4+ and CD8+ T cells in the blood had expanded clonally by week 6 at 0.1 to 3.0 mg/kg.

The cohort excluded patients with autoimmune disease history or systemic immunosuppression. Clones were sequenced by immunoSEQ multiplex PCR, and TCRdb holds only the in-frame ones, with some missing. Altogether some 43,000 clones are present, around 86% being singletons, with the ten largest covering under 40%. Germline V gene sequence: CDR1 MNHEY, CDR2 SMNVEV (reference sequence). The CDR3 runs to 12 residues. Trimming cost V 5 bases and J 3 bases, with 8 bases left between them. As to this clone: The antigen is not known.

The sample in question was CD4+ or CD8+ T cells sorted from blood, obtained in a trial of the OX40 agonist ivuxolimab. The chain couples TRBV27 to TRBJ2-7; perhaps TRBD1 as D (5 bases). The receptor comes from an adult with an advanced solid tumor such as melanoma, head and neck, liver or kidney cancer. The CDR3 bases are TGTGCCAGCAGTATTCAGGGCTACGAGCAGTACTTC. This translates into CASSIQGYEQYF.